This T cell receptor (beta chain) was obtained from a study of monozygotic twins with inflammatory bowel disease. A word on this clonotype: Its antigen is not known.

The authors drew about 2.7 ml of blood from each donor. Added by template switching were UMIs that each held a 6-nucleotide sample barcode. TCRalpha and TCRbeta cDNA went through nested PCRs of roughly 15 and 9 cycles, two in total. TCRdb processed the 5' RACE reads again and assigns one entry to each CDR3 protein, with no DNA. The sample's table shows approximately 160,000 distinct CDR3 sequences. There are 18 residues in the CDR3. Study-wide findings and caveats: People with IBD had fewer clonotypes in common with others than healthy twins did, especially with disease activity.

The sample was blood. The origin of this receptor is a human donor with ulcerative colitis or Crohn's disease, or a healthy co-twin of an affected twin (not recorded which). The chain couples TRBV12-3 or TRBV12-4 to TRBJ1-5; TCRdb calls TRBD1, which cannot be checked without DNA. CDR3 sequence reads: CASSFETGAVASNQPQHF.